What follows are 29 T cell receptor beta chains derived from one specimen sequenced in a study of shared clonotypes between healthy human individuals. Profiled with immunoSEQ multiplex PCR; TCRdb holds only in-frame clones, not every one. This sample has some 2.1 million clones; 85% to 95% occur once, and the top ten carry 0.1% to 0.15%. Specimen: naive CD4+ T cells sorted from blood. The subset is: CD45RA+ positively selected. The receptors shown here come from a man in his late teens or twenties in good health.

The V call is TRBV28, the J call TRBJ1-4; D is undetermined. The germline gives CDR1 MDHEN, CDR2 SYDVKM. V was pared by 2 bases and J by 8 bases, with 15 bases between. CDR3 length equals 15 residues. This chain's CDR3 is CASSLRLGSGEKLFF. The CDR3 nucleotides read TGTGCCAGCAGTTTACGTTTAGGGAGTGGGGAAAAACTGTTTTTT.

The chain's CDR3 is CASSQDPTQSSYNSPLHF. The CDR3 nucleotides read TGCGCCAGCAGCCAAGATCCTACTCAGAGCTCCTATAATTCACCCCTCCACTTT. V usage is TRBV4-3 and J usage is TRBJ1-6; D call uncertain. Germline V lookup: CDR1 LGHNA, CDR2 YSLEER. Trimming removed 0 bases from V and 0 bases from J, with 12 bases in between. The CDR3 is 18 residues long.

V gene TRBV5-6 combines with J gene TRBJ2-7, with a tentative D call TRBD1 (6 bases). The CDR3 has 14 amino acids. Germline V lookup: CDR1 SGHDT, CDR2 YYEEEE. V was trimmed by 4 bases and J by 0 bases, leaving 11 bases between them. The CDR3 reads CASSQRTASYEQYF. CDR3 nucleotide sequence: TGTGCCAGCAGCCAAAGGACAGCCTCCTACGAGCAGTACTTC.

The V and J genes are TRBV30 and TRBJ1-6, with D unclear. Trimming stripped 0 bases from V and 2 bases from J, with 5 bases between. The CDR3 extends over 14 amino acids. Germline CDR1 is GTSNPN and CDR2 is SVGIG (reference sequence). The CDR3 DNA follows: TGTGCCTGGAGTGTACTGACCTATAATTCACCCCTCCACTTT. Encoded protein: CAWSVLTYNSPLHF.

This clone was counted a single time. J is TRBJ2-7 and V is TRBV4-3, with D perhaps matching TRBD2 (6 bases). Germline V lookup: CDR1 LGHNA, CDR2 YSLEER. CDR3 length equals 15 residues. V dropped 1 base and J dropped 2 bases, with 12 bases sitting between them. The CDR3 here is CASSQGNPGAYEQYF. In DNA form, the CDR3 reads TGCGCCAGCAGCCAAGGGAATCCGGGGGCCTACGAGCAGTACTTC.

The gene calls are TRBV5-1 and TRBJ1-1; TRBD1 might be the D (5 bases). Per the germline V gene, CDR1 is SGHRS and CDR2 is YFSETQ. Trimming took 3 bases from V and 11 from J, leaving 17 bases between them. The CDR3 spans 13 residues. CDR3 sequence: CASSWSGNGHAFF. The DNA of the CDR3 is TGCGCCAGCAGCTGGAGTGGTAACGGACACGCTTTCTTT.

This chain joins TRBV10-1 and TRBJ2-7, with D perhaps given as TRBD1 or TRBD2 (6 bases each). Germline lookup yields CDR1 WNHNN and CDR2 SYGVQD (reference sequence). The CDR3 runs 13 residues. Trimming took 7 bases from V and 3 from J, leaving 13 bases between them. CDR3 region: CASMPRGGYEQYF. The CDR3 bases are TGCGCCAGCATGCCCAGGGGAGGCTACGAGCAGTACTTC.

This rearrangement joins TRBV5-1 to TRBJ1-1, with TRBD1 matching 9 bases. The CDR3 runs to 15 residues. Unmatched junction bases numbered 4, after V lost 1 base and J lost 3 bases. Looked up from germline, CDR1 is SGHRS and CDR2 is YFSETQ. The CDR3 is CASSLTGGIDTEAFF. The CDR3 DNA follows: TGCGCCAGCAGCTTGACAGGGGGCATTGACACTGAAGCTTTCTTT.

The chain carries TRBV6-5 and TRBJ2-2; D tentatively fits TRBD1 or TRBD2 (6 bases each). In germline, CDR1 is MNHEY, CDR2 SVGAGI. CDR3 size: 15 residues. V dropped 7 bases and J dropped 8 bases, with 20 bases sitting between them. The CDR3 nucleotides read TGTGCCAGCACCAGAACGGGGGCCTTTGGTGGGGAGCTGTTTTTT. Protein: CASTRTGAFGGELFF.

The chain recombines TRBV19 with TRBJ1-5; TRBD1 aligns across 7 bases. The CDR3 sequence is 15 residues long. Trimming at V came to 5 bases and at J to 0 bases, leaving 4 bases not matched to a gene. Per the germline V gene, CDR1 is LNHDA and CDR2 is SQIVND (reference sequence). The CDR3 region is CASSGTGVSNQPQHF. In nucleotides, the CDR3 is TGTGCCAGTAGTGGTACAGGGGTTAGCAATCAGCCCCAGCATTTT.

The CDR3 nucleotides are TGTGCCTGGAGTAAAAGGACAGGGGACGGGGTTAACTATGGCTACACCTTC. This sequence encodes CAWSKRTGDGVNYGYTF. This sequence joins TRBV30 and TRBJ1-2; 9 bases map to TRBD1. J lost 1 base, V lost 2 bases, and 11 bases had no gene match. The CDR3 is 17 residues long. Germline V gene data show CDR1 as GTSNPN and CDR2 as SVGIG (reference sequence).

The chain carries TRBV6-5 and TRBJ1-6; tentative D call: TRBD1 (6 bases). The germline V and J ends were trimmed by 6 bases and 4 bases, with 13 bases remaining between them. The germline CDR1 and CDR2 sequences are MNHEY and SVGAGI. The CDR3 runs to 15 residues. The CDR3 spells CASRASGQYNSPLHF. CDR3 DNA: TGTGCCAGCAGAGCGTCGGGACAATATAATTCACCCCTCCACTTT.

J is TRBJ2-1 and V is TRBV5-8; 7 bases are a match to TRBD2. Germline values: CDR1 SGHTS, CDR2 YDEGEE. Trimming removed 5 bases from V and 3 bases from J; junction bases left unmatched: 5. The CDR3 extends over 14 amino acids. CDR3 sequence reads: CASRPSGNYNEQFF. CDR3 nucleotide sequence: TGTGCCAGCAGGCCTAGCGGTAACTACAATGAGCAGTTCTTC.

This chain links TRBV19 with TRBJ1-5; no reliable D call. The CDR3 loop spans 15 amino acids. The V gene lost 5 bases and the J gene lost 0 bases, with 11 bases spanning the gap. Germline V lookup: CDR1 LNHDA, CDR2 SQIVND (reference sequence). As DNA, the CDR3 is TGTGCCAGTAGTTTGTGGCTCATTAGCAATCAGCCCCAGCATTTT. Translation gives CASSLWLISNQPQHF.

The chain is built from TRBV19 and TRBJ2-3; TRBD2 aligns across 11 bases. The length of the CDR3 is 15 residues. Germline-derived CDR1 and CDR2 are LNHDA and SQIVND (reference sequence). Trimming at V came to 10 bases and at J to 1 base, leaving 7 bases not matched to a gene. CDR3 residues: CATSLLAGGTDTQYF. The CDR3 DNA is TGTGCCACCTCTTTACTAGCGGGAGGCACAGATACGCAGTATTTT.

The sample holds one count of this clone. V gene TRBV19 combines with J gene TRBJ1-4; D remains ambiguous. Between the trimmed V and J ends, which lost 9 bases and 5 bases, there was a span of 10 bases. CDR3 length equals 12 residues. Germline V lookup: CDR1 LNHDA, CDR2 SQIVND (reference sequence). The CDR3 bases are TGTGCCAGCTGGGGATCGAATGAAAAACTGTTTTTT. Translating it yields CASWGSNEKLFF. Combining the CDR3 with reference TRBV19 and TRBJ1-4 gives the whole variable domain DGGITQSPKYLFRKEGQNVTLSCEQNLNHDAMYWYRQDPGQGLRLIYYSQIVNDFQKGDIAEGYSVSREKKESFPLTVTSAQKNPTAFYLCASWGSNEKLFFGSGTQLSVL.

This rearrangement joins TRBV5-5 to TRBJ2-5; no clear D. The CDR3 is 12 residues long. Germline CDR1 and CDR2: SGHKS and YYEKEE (reference sequence). V lost 2 bases and J lost 4, with 6 bases in between. For the CDR3, the DNA is TGTGCCAGCAGCTTAAAGGGAGAGACCCAGTACTTC. Encoded protein: CASSLKGETQYF.

The rearrangement joins TRBV6-5 to TRBJ1-2, with D maybe TRBD1 (5 bases). The germline V gene encodes CDR1 MNHEY and CDR2 SVGAGI. V was shortened by 7 bases and J by 7 bases, with 13 bases between the two germline ends. The CDR3 consists of 12 residues. CDR3 protein: CASNPAGGGYTF. In DNA, the CDR3 is TGTGCCAGCAATCCGGCGGGGGGTGGCTACACCTTC.

This clone showed up just once. Other DNA sequences from this sample encode an identical CDR3 as well. The chain couples TRBV6-5 to TRBJ2-7; D gene uncertain. Trimming stripped 4 bases from V and 4 bases from J, with 8 bases between. CDR1 is MNHEY, CDR2 SVGAGI, per germline. This CDR3 contains 12 residues. The CDR3 spells CASSSTPYEQYF. CDR3 DNA: TGTGCCAGCAGTTCGACCCCATACGAGCAGTACTTC.

V gene TRBV7-9 combines with J gene TRBJ2-3; no clear D. The germline V and J ends were trimmed by 1 base and 5 bases, with 7 bases remaining between them. The germline gives CDR1 SEHNR, CDR2 FQNEAQ (reference sequence). The CDR3 runs 13 residues. CDR3 DNA: TGTGCCAGCAGCTTAGTCCGCGAAGATACGCAGTATTTT. Protein product: CASSLVREDTQYF.

J is TRBJ2-7 and V is TRBV27; 11 bases fit TRBD1. The CDR3 extends over 15 amino acids. Trimming took 5 bases from V and 7 from J; bases not matched to a gene: 10. Germline CDR1 is MNHEY and CDR2 is SMNVEV (reference sequence). This CDR3 reads CASSLTGGTGGEQYF. CDR3 DNA: TGTGCCAGCAGTCTTACAGGTGGGACAGGGGGTGAGCAGTACTTC.

The chain has TRBV6-6 and TRBJ2-7; no clear D. With 4 bases removed from V and 4 bases from J, the gap between germline ends came to 5 bases. CDR1 is MNHNY and CDR2 is SVGAGI in the germline V gene (reference sequence). The CDR3 has 11 amino acids. CDR3 loop: CASSLVYEQYF. CDR3 coding DNA: TGTGCCAGCAGTTTAGTTTACGAGCAGTACTTC.

V is TRBV30 and J is TRBJ2-3; the match to TRBD2 covers 11 bases. CDR3 length equals 16 residues. Germline V gives CDR1 GTSNPN, CDR2 SVGIG (reference sequence). V shed 4 bases, J shed 2 bases, and the junction held 8 bases outside the gene matches. The CDR3 spells CAWTSGRIQITDTQYF. CDR3 DNA: TGTGCCTGGACTAGCGGGAGGATTCAGATCACAGATACGCAGTATTTT.

The CDR3 DNA is TGTGCCAGCAGCCCGGGATACGTAATGAAGGAACTGTTTTTT. This codes for CASSPGYVMKELFF. The rearrangement links TRBV2 to TRBJ1-4; D ambiguous. CDR3 length: 14 amino acids. Germline V CDR1 and CDR2: SNHLY, FYNNEI. V shed 6 bases and J shed 12 bases, with 20 bases lying between them.

This clone appeared a single time. The genes are TRBV7-2 and TRBJ2-4; D gene ambiguous. In germline, CDR1 is SGHTA, CDR2 FQGNSA. The CDR3 has 14 residues. V gave up 5 bases and J gave up 0 bases, with 8 bases separating them. CDR3 nucleotides: TGTGCCAGCAGCCCGGAGCTAGCCAAAAACATTCAGTACTTC. Protein sequence: CASSPELAKNIQYF. Complete variable domain (other parts from reference TRBV7-2 and TRBJ2-4): GAGVSQSPSNKVTEKGKDVELRCDPISGHTALYWYRQSLGQGLEFLIYFQGNSAPDKSGLPSDRFSAERTGGSVSTLTIQRTQQEDSAVYLCASSPELAKNIQYFGAGTRLSVL.

This chain joins TRBV18 and TRBJ2-7, with 7 bases that match TRBD1. Germline loops: CDR1 KGHSH, CDR2 LQKENI. This CDR3 is 15 amino acids long. The V segment lost 2 bases and the J segment 3 bases; nucleotides outside the gene matches: 7. The CDR3 coding sequence is TGTGCCAGCTCACCAACAGGACAGGTAGGCTACGAGCAGTACTTC. As protein: CASSPTGQVGYEQYF. Variable domain in full (rest from reference TRBV18 and TRBJ2-7): NAGVMQNPRHLVRRRGQEARLRCSPMKGHSHVYWYRQLPEEGLKFMVYLQKENIIDESGMPKERFSAEFPKEGPSILRIQQVVRGDSAAYFCASSPTGQVGYEQYFGPGTRLTVT.

The J gene is TRBJ2-7, the V gene TRBV10-3; D is perhaps TRBD1 (7 bases). CDR3 length: 15 amino acids. Germline V lookup: CDR1 ENHRY, CDR2 SYGVKD. Trimming left V 7 bases short and J 0 bases short, with 16 bases between. CDR3 DNA sequence: TGTGCCATCAACGGAGGGGGCACGAGCTCCTACGAGCAGTACTTC. Protein: CAINGGGTSSYEQYF.

This chain joins TRBV6-1 and TRBJ2-3; D gene unclear. Trimming shortened V by 7 bases and J by 4 bases, and 15 bases separated the two germline ends. The germline V gene encodes CDR1 MNHNS and CDR2 SASEGT. This CDR3 has 14 amino acids. DNA of the CDR3: TGTGCCAGCATTAGATATGGGGTTGCAGATACGCAGTATTTT. As protein: CASIRYGVADTQYF.

In this sample, this clone turned up once. The CDR3 sequence is CASSLGGTPQPQHF. The CDR3, as DNA: TGTGCCAGCAGCTTAGGGGGGACCCCTCAGCCCCAGCATTTT. The genes are TRBV7-2 and TRBJ1-5, with D possibly being TRBD1 (5 bases). This CDR3 comprises 14 residues. Germline CDR1 SGHTA, CDR2 FQGNSA. The V end was cut by 1 base, the J end by 6 bases, with 10 bases between. Drawing the rest from reference TRBV7-2 and TRBJ1-5, the complete variable domain is GAGVSQSPSNKVTEKGKDVELRCDPISGHTALYWYRQSLGQGLEFLIYFQGNSAPDKSGLPSDRFSAERTGGSVSTLTIQRTQQEDSAVYLCASSLGGTPQPQHFGDGTRLSIL.